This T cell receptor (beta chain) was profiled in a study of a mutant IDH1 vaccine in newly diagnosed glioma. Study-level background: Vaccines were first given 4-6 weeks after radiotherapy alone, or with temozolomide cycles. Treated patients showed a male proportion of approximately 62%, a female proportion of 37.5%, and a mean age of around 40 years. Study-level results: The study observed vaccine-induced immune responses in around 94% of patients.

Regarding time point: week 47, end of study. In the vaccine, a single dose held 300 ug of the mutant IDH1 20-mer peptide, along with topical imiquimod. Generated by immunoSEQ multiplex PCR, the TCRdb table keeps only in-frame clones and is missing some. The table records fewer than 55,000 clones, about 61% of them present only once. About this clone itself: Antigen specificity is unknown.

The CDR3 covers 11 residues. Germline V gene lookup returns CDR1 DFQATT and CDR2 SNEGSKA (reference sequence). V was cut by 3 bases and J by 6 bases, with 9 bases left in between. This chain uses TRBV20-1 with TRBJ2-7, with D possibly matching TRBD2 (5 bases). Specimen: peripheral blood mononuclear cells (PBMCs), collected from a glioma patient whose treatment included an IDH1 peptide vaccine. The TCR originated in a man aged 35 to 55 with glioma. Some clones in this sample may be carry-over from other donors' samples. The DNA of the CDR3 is TGCAGTGCTAGTGGAGGACTCGAGCAGTACTTC. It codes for CSASGGLEQYF.